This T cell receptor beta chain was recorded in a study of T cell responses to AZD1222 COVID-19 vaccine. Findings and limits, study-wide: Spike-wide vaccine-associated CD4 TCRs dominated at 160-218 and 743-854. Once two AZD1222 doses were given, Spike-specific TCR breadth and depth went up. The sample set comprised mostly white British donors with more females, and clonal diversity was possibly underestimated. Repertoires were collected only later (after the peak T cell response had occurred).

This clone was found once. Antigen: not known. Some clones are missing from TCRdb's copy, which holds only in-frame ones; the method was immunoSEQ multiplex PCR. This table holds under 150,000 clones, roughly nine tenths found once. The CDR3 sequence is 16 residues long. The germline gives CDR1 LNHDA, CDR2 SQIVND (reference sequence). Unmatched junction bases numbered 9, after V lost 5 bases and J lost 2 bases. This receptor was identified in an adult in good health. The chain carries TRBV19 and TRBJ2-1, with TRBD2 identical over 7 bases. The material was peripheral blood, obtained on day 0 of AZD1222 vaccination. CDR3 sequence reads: CASSLRLAEPYNEQFF. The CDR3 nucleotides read TGTGCCAGTAGTCTTCGACTAGCCGAACCCTACAATGAGCAGTTCTTC.